Listed here are 32 T cell receptor beta chains from one sample, sequenced in a study of molecular identifiers for immune sequencing clone quantification. TCRdb independently ran MiXCR on the PCR reads; one entry per CDR3 protein. The table has 400,000 to 600,000 distinct CDR3 sequences, 20% to 25% seen once. The specimen sequenced was naive CD8+ T cells from blood, with Jurkat cell RNA spiked in. Subset specified: FACS-sorted CD8+CD4-CCR7+CD45RA+ naive T cells. These receptors originate from a human donor in good health. Some libraries in this study had Jurkat cell RNA spiked in.

This clonotype occurred a few times. The V gene is TRBV12-3 or TRBV12-4, the J gene TRBJ2-7; D gene unclear. The CDR3 runs 13 residues. Between the trimmed V and J ends, which lost 3 bases and 3 bases, there was a span of 9 bases. CDR3 coding DNA: TGTGCCAGCAGTTTTCGGGCCCTCTACGAGCAGTACTTC. Protein sequence: CASSFRALYEQYF.

This clonotype was counted many times. The genes are TRBV4-3 and TRBJ2-4; D gene unclear. Germline V gene data show CDR1 as LGHNA and CDR2 as YSLEER. V was shortened by 0 bases and J by 5 bases, with 5 bases between the two germline ends. The length of the CDR3 is 13 residues. CDR3 coding DNA: TGCGCCAGCAGCCAAGAGAACGAAAACATTCAGTACTTC. Protein product: CASSQENENIQYF.

This sequence joins TRBV2 and TRBJ1-4, with D uncertain. V was trimmed by 7 bases and J by 4 bases, leaving 10 bases between them. The CDR3 length is 13 residues. The germline gives CDR1 SNHLY, CDR2 FYNNEI. The CDR3, as DNA: TGTGCCAGCATGGACGGAAATAATGAAAAACTGTTTTTT. Translated, it gives CASMDGNNEKLFF.

This clonotype appeared a few times. The rearrangement uses TRBV3-1 and TRBJ1-1; D is unclear. From germline, CDR1 is LGHDT and CDR2 YNNKEL (reference sequence). The length of the CDR3 is 15 residues. Deletions cut 4 bases from V and 3 bases from J, with 15 bases between. The CDR3 is CASSRASLGYTEAFF. In DNA, the CDR3 is TGTGCCAGCAGCCGAGCCTCGTTGGGCTACACTGAAGCTTTCTTT.

This clonotype was counted at least ten times. The rearrangement uses TRBV7-8 and TRBJ1-1; weak D call: TRBD1 (5 bases). CDR1 and CDR2 from the germline V gene are SGHVS and FQNEAQ. The CDR3 totals 15 residues. V gave up 0 bases and J gave up 2 bases, with 10 bases separating them. In nucleotides, the CDR3 is TGTGCCAGCAGCTTAGCCGGGGCATCCAACACTGAAGCTTTCTTT. It codes for CASSLAGASNTEAFF. Using reference TRBV7-8 and TRBJ1-1 for the parts outside the CDR3, the full variable domain is GAGVSQSPRYKVAKRGQDVALRCDPISGHVSLFWYQQALGQGPEFLTYFQNEAQLDKSGLPSDRFFAERPEGSVSTLKIQRTQQEDSAVYLCASSLAGASNTEAFFGQGTRLTVV.

There are a few counts of this clonotype. The rearrangement links TRBV7-6 to TRBJ1-1; 10 bases align to TRBD1. Germline V gives CDR1 SGHVS, CDR2 FNYEAQ. This CDR3 spans 17 amino acids. J lost 5 bases, V lost 1 base, and 10 bases had no gene match. The CDR3 DNA reads TGTGCCAGCAGCTTAGGCGGAGTGGGACAGGGGCGAACTGAAGCTTTCTTT. This encodes CASSLGGVGQGRTEAFF.

This clonotype was seen a handful of times. The chain carries TRBV15 and TRBJ2-3; 8 nucleotides align to TRBD1. Germline V gives CDR1 LNHNV, CDR2 YYDKDF (reference sequence). The trim removed 2 bases at V and 0 bases at J, leaving 7 bases unmatched. CDR3 length: 17 amino acids. This CDR3 is CATSRRQGYESTDTQYF. CDR3 in DNA: TGTGCCACCAGCAGACGACAGGGGTACGAGAGCACAGATACGCAGTATTTT.

The CDR3 reads CASSTGLAEYEQYF. DNA of the CDR3: TGTGCCAGCAGCACGGGACTAGCAGAATACGAGCAGTACTTC. The chain combines TRBV7-2 with TRBJ2-7; 9 bases map to TRBD2. CDR1 is SGHTA and CDR2 is FQGNSA in the germline V gene. The V segment lost 5 bases and the J segment 4 bases; nucleotides outside the gene matches: 6. This CDR3 spans 14 amino acids.

This clonotype was found many times. The V gene is TRBV29-1, the J gene TRBJ2-2, with a weak D call TRBD2 (5 bases). CDR1 SQVTM and CDR2 ANQGSEA come from the germline V gene. The CDR3 totals 13 residues. Trimming took off 6 bases at V and 2 bases at J, with 10 bases between the two ends. The CDR3 nucleotides read TGCAGCGTCGAGCTAGCTAACACCGGGGAGCTGTTTTTT. Its protein is CSVELANTGELFF.

This clonotype was recorded many times. The J gene is TRBJ2-3, the V gene TRBV20-1; D ambiguous. The ends were cut back, 3 bases at V and 6 bases at J, with 13 bases in the middle. Germline V CDR1 and CDR2: DFQATT, SNEGSKA (reference sequence). The CDR3 length is 13 residues. CDR3 nucleotide sequence: TGCAGTGCTAGGGGCGACTTTCGGGATACGCAGTATTTT. Its protein product is CSARGDFRDTQYF.

Only a few counts were recorded for this clonotype. This sequence joins TRBV4-1 and TRBJ2-3; tentatively, D is TRBD2 (6 bases). Trimming took off 3 bases at V and 3 bases at J, with 13 bases between the two ends. The CDR3 has 15 residues. Germline V gives CDR1 MGHRA, CDR2 YSYEKL. CDR3 DNA: TGCGCCAGCAGCCAGGGGAGGTTCTCTACAGATACGCAGTATTTT. As protein: CASSQGRFSTDTQYF.

This clonotype was counted at least ten times. The chain links TRBV28 to TRBJ2-7; D call uncertain. Germline V gene lookup returns CDR1 MDHEN and CDR2 SYDVKM. V was clipped by 0 bases and J by 0 bases, with 9 bases between them. This CDR3 region has 15 residues. CDR3 region: CASSLWPGSSYEQYF. CDR3 DNA: TGTGCCAGCAGTTTATGGCCCGGATCCTCCTACGAGCAGTACTTC.

As for this clonotype: A much larger clonotype is one base distant, so this may be a read error. V and J are TRBV5-1 and TRBJ2-1; D uncertain. The CDR3 sequence is 13 residues long. Germline values: CDR1 SGHRS, CDR2 YFSETQ. The CDR3 nucleotides are TGCACCAGCAGCTTGGCCGGGTTCGATGAGCAGTTCTTC. This encodes CTSSLAGFDEQFF.

This clonotype occurred many times. The chain joins TRBV5-4 to TRBJ2-2; D is unresolved. The CDR3 runs to 14 residues. Between the trimmed V and J ends, which lost 0 bases and 0 bases, there was a span of 3 bases. Germline CDR1 is SGHNT and CDR2 is YYREEE (reference sequence). The CDR3: CASSLVPNTGELFF. CDR3 sequence (DNA): TGTGCCAGCAGCTTGGTCCCGAACACCGGGGAGCTGTTTTTT. The full variable domain, rest sourced from reference TRBV5-4 and TRBJ2-2, is ETGVTQSPTHLIKTRGQQVTLRCSSQSGHNTVSWYQQALGQGPQFIFQYYREEENGRGNFPPRFSGLQFPNYSSELNVNALELDDSALYLCASSLVPNTGELFFGEGSRLTVL.

This clonotype has only a few counts. This sequence joins TRBV15 and TRBJ1-3; 10 nucleotides align to TRBD1. The CDR3 runs to 20 residues. The V gene's germline CDR1 is LNHNV and CDR2 YYDKDF (reference sequence). The V gene end was trimmed by 4 bases and the J gene end by 3 bases; junction bases not matched to a gene: 18. The CDR3 DNA reads TGTGCCACCAGCAAGATTCCAACGGGACAGGGGTCTTTGGGTGGAAACACCATATATTTT. This codes for CATSKIPTGQGSLGGNTIYF.

There are many counts of this clonotype. This chain connects TRBV28 to TRBJ1-5; D is uncertain. This CDR3 spans 15 amino acids. From germline, CDR1 is MDHEN and CDR2 SYDVKM. Between the trimmed V and J ends, which lost 2 bases and 7 bases, there was a span of 15 bases. CDR3 sequence: CASSLSETYVQPQHF. The CDR3 nucleotides read TGTGCCAGCAGTTTAAGTGAAACTTATGTCCAGCCCCAGCATTTT.

This clonotype was detected only a few times. The rearrangement uses TRBV30 and TRBJ2-6; D gene unclear. V lost 4 bases, J lost 0 bases, and 16 bases lay in between. CDR1 is GTSNPN, CDR2 SVGIG, per germline (reference sequence). The CDR3 has 17 residues. CDR3 in amino acids: CAWTIGPLVSGANVLTF. The CDR3 DNA reads as TGTGCCTGGACGATTGGACCTCTAGTCTCTGGGGCCAACGTCCTGACTTTC.

There are a few counts of this clonotype. The gene calls are TRBV28 and TRBJ2-7; no reliable D call. CDR1 MDHEN and CDR2 SYDVKM come from the germline V gene. V was cut by 7 bases and J by 2 bases, with 15 bases left in between. This CDR3 spans 14 amino acids. CDR3 DNA: TGTGCCAGCACCTCACGACGGAGTCCCTACGAGCAGTACTTC. It codes for CASTSRRSPYEQYF.

In this sample, this clonotype turned up a few times. The chain carries TRBV20-1 and TRBJ2-3; TRBD2 agrees at 8 bases. J lost 4 bases, V lost 2 bases, and 8 bases had no gene match. Germline-derived CDR1 and CDR2 are DFQATT and SNEGSKA (reference sequence). This CDR3 has 15 residues. In DNA form, the CDR3 reads TGCAGTGCTAGACCTACTAGCGGAAATTCAGATACGCAGTATTTT. It translates to CSARPTSGNSDTQYF.

As concerns this clonotype: Possible read error: a much larger clone is one base away. The gene calls are TRBV7-9 and TRBJ2-2, with D possibly TRBD2 on 6 matching bases. Germline loops: CDR1 SEHNR, CDR2 FQNEAQ (reference sequence). V lost 4 bases and J lost 6, with 15 bases in between. The length of the CDR3 is 15 residues. Here the CDR3 DNA reads TGTGCCAGCAGCTCATCCGCGACTAGAGCCGGGGAGCTGTTTTTT. Translated, it gives CASSSSATRAGELFF.

This clonotype was recorded many times. The junction and the germline gene differ at one end; a read error may be behind it. The J gene is TRBJ1-1, the V gene TRBV5-1; D is ambiguous. Germline-derived CDR1 and CDR2 are SGHRS and YFSETQ. The CDR3 consists of 14 residues. The CDR3, as DNA: TGTGCCAGCAGCTTGGGAGGGCTGGGCACTGAAGCTTTCTTT. Residues: CASSLGGLGTEAFF.

V usage is TRBV11-2 and J usage is TRBJ1-4; 7 nucleotides align to TRBD1. The CDR3 is 16 residues long. CDR1 SGHAT and CDR2 FQNNGV come from the germline V gene. V gave up 1 base and J gave up 6 bases; unmatched junction bases: 8. The CDR3 region has the DNA TGTGCCAGCAGCTTAGCAGGGGGACTCGGGGATGAAAAACTGTTTTTT. Translating it yields CASSLAGGLGDEKLFF.

The sample holds many counts of this clonotype. Written as DNA, the CDR3 is TGCAGTGCTAGAGCACCCTACGAGCAGTACTTC. The encoded protein is CSARAPYEQYF. The chain is built from TRBV20-1 and TRBJ2-7; D is uncertain. Germline V gene sequence: CDR1 DFQATT, CDR2 SNEGSKA (reference sequence). CDR3 length equals 11 residues. V lost 1 base and J lost 2, with 3 bases in between.

The chain carries TRBV6-5 and TRBJ1-5; D is ambiguous. The germline V gene has CDR1 MNHEY and CDR2 SVGAGI. The V end lost 2 bases, the J end lost 3 bases, and 5 bases lay between the germline ends. This CDR3 region has 13 residues. The CDR3, as DNA: TGTGCCAGCAGTTACGACCTCAATCAGCCCCAGCATTTT. Its translation is CASSYDLNQPQHF.

This clonotype was observed a few times. The rearrangement joins TRBV4-3 to TRBJ2-7, with D possibly being TRBD1 (5 bases). The CDR3 runs to 15 residues. From germline, CDR1 is LGHNA and CDR2 YSLEER. V lost 1 base to trimming and J lost 3 bases, with 13 bases between them. The CDR3, as DNA: TGCGCCAGCAGCCAAGGTGCAGGGCTGGGCTACGAGCAGTACTTC. Encoded protein: CASSQGAGLGYEQYF.

Note on this clonotype: A clone one base away is much larger, so this may be a read error. J is TRBJ2-7 and V is TRBV7-9; unclear D gene. This CDR3 has 11 residues. Germline V CDR1 and CDR2: SEHNR, FQNEAQ (reference sequence). This chain's CDR3 is CASARSYGQYF. Written as DNA, the CDR3 is TGTGCCAGCGCCAGGTCCTACGGGCAGTACTTC.

This clonotype was recorded at least ten times. V is TRBV6-5 and J is TRBJ1-1; TRBD1 matches at 8 bases. V lost 4 bases, J lost 11 bases, and 9 bases stayed unmatched. The CDR3 extends over 13 amino acids. Germline lookup yields CDR1 MNHEY and CDR2 SVGAGI. The CDR3 region has the DNA TGTGCCAGCAGTTTTACAGGGGGAGGGAGTGCTTTCTTT. Protein sequence: CASSFTGGGSAFF.

In this sample, this clonotype turned up many times. The rearrangement joins TRBV11-2 to TRBJ2-1; 11 bases align to TRBD2. The CDR3 consists of 15 residues. Germline lookup yields CDR1 SGHAT and CDR2 FQNNGV. V lost 3 bases to trimming and J lost 4 bases; unmatched junction nucleotides: 2. The CDR3 here is CASSFGTSGYNEQFF. The CDR3 region has the DNA TGTGCCAGCAGCTTTGGGACTAGCGGATACAATGAGCAGTTCTTC.

This clonotype has ten or more counts. The CDR3 DNA reads TGTGCCAGCAGCCCCGGACGAGTCTATGGCTACACCTTC. Translated: CASSPGRVYGYTF. This sequence joins TRBV7-9 and TRBJ1-2; no definite D call. CDR1 is SEHNR and CDR2 is FQNEAQ in the germline V gene (reference sequence). Trimming took off 5 bases at V and 4 bases at J, with 11 bases between the two ends. CDR3 length equals 13 residues.

As concerns this clonotype: This may be a read error: a much more frequent sequence differs by one nucleotide. This chain connects TRBV4-3 to TRBJ1-2, with 8 bases aligning to TRBD1. From germline, CDR1 is LGHNA and CDR2 YSLEER. This CDR3 contains 12 residues. In DNA, the CDR3 is TGCGCCAGCCGGGACAGGAACTATGGCCACACCTTC. Its protein product is CASRDRNYGHTF.

This clonotype came up many times. V is TRBV27 and J is TRBJ2-3; no clear D gene. CDR1 and CDR2 (germline): MNHEY, SMNVEV (reference sequence). Deletions cut 5 bases from V and 11 bases from J, with 17 bases between. This CDR3 has 13 amino acids. CDR3 region: CASSTNTRDRQYF. The CDR3 region has the DNA TGTGCCAGCAGTACCAATACTCGAGACCGGCAGTATTTT.

This clonotype was counted ten times or more. The rearrangement links TRBV29-1 to TRBJ2-3; 7 nucleotides match TRBD2. Germline V gene lookup returns CDR1 SQVTM and CDR2 ANQGSEA. The CDR3 length is 15 residues. Losses at the gene ends were 5 bases for V and 5 bases for J; bases not matched to a gene: 13. CDR3 in amino acids: CSVNGREGAQDTQYF. The CDR3 DNA sequence: TGCAGCGTTAACGGCAGGGAGGGTGCACAAGATACGCAGTATTTT.